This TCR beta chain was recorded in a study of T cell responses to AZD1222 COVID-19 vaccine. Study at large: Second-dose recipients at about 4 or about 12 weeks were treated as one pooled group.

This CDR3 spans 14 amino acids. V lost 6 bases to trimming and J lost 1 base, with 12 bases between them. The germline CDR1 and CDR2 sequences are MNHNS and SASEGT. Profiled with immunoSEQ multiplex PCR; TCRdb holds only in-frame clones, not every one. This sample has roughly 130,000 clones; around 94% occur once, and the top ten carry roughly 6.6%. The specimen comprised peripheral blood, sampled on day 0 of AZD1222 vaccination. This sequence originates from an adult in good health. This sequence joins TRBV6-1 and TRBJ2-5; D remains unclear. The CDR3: CASRPRALQETQYF. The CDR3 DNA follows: TGTGCCAGCAGGCCAAGAGCTCTCCAAGAGACCCAGTACTTC.